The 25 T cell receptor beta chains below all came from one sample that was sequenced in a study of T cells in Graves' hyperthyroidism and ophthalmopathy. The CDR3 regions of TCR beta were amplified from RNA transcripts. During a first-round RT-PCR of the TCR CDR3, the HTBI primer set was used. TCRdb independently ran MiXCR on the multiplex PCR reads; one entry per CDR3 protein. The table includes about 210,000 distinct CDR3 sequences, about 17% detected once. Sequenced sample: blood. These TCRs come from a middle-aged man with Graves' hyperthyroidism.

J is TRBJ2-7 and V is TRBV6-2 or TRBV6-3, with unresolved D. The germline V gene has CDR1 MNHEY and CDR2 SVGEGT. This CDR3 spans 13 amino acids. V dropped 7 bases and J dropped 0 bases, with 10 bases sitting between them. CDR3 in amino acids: CASTLSYSYEQYF. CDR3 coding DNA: TGTGCCAGCACCCTAAGTTACTCCTACGAGCAGTACTTC.

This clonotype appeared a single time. The CDR3 is CASSSAPGQSYEQYF. CDR3 bases: TGTGCCAGCAGCTCGGCCCCTGGACAGTCTTACGAGCAGTACTTC. The rearrangement joins TRBV7-6 to TRBJ2-7; D might be TRBD1 (6 bases). Germline CDR1 and CDR2: SGHVS and FNYEAQ. This CDR3 is built from 15 residues. The V end lost 4 bases, the J end lost 4 bases, and 17 bases lay between the germline ends.

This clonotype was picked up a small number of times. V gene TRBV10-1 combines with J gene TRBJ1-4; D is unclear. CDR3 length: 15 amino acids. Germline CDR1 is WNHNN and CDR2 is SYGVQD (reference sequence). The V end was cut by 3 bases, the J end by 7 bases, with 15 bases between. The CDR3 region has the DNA TGCGCCAGCAGTGATCCCCGCGGACCTGGTGAAAAACTGTTTTTT. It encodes CASSDPRGPGEKLFF.

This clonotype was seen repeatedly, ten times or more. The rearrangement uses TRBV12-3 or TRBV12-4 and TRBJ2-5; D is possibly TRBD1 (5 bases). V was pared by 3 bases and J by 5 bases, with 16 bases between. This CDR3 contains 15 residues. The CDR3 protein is CASSFWAGRFETQYF. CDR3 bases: TGTGCCAGCAGTTTCTGGGCAGGGCGGTTTGAGACCCAGTACTTC.

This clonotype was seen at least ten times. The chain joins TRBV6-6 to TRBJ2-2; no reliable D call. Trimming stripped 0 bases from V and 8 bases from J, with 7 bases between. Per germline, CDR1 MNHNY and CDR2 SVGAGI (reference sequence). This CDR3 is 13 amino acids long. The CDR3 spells CASSYSIPGELFF. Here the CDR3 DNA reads TGTGCCAGCAGTTACTCGATACCTGGGGAGCTGTTTTTT.

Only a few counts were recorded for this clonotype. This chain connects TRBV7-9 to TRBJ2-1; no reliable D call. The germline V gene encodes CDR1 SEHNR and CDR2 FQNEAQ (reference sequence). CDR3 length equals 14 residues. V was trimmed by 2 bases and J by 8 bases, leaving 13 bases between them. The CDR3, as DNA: TGTGCCAGCAGCTTAAGGGCCCTACTGGATGAGCAGTTCTTC. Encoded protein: CASSLRALLDEQFF.

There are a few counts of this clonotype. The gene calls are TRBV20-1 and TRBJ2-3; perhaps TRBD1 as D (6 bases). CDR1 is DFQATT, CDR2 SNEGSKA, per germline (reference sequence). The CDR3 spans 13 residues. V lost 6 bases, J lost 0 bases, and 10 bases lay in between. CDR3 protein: CSATGTSTDTQYF. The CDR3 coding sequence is TGCAGTGCAACCGGGACAAGCACAGATACGCAGTATTTT.

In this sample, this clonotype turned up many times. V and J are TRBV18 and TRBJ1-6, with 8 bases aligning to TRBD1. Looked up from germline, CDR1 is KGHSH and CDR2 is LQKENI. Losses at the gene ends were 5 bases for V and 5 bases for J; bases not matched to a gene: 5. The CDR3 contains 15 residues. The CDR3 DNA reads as TGTGCCAGCTCATCAGGGGGCGCGGATAATTCACCCCTCCACTTT. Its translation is CASSSGGADNSPLHF.

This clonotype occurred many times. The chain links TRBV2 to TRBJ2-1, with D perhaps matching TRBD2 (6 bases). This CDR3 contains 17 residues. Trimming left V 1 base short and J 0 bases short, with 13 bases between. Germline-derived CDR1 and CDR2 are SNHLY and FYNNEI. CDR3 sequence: CASSEVRGVSSYNEQFF. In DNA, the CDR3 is TGTGCCAGCAGTGAAGTCCGCGGGGTGAGCTCCTACAATGAGCAGTTCTTC.

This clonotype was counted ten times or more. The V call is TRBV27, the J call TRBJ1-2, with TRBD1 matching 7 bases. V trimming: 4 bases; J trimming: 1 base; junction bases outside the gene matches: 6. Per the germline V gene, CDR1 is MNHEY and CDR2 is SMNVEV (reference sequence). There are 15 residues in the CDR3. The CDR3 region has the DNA TGTGCCAGCAGTTCACCGGACAGGCTTAACTATGGCTACACCTTC. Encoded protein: CASSSPDRLNYGYTF.

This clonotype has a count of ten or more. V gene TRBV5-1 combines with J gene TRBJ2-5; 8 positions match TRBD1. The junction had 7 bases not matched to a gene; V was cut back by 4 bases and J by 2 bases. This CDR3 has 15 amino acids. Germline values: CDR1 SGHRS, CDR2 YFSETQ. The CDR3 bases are TGCGCCAGCAGCCCGGGGACAGGACCTCAAGAGACCCAGTACTTC. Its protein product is CASSPGTGPQETQYF. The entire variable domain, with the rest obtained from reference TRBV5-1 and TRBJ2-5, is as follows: KAGVTQTPRYLIKTRGQQVTLSCSPISGHRSVSWYQQTPGQGLQFLFEYFSETQRNKGNFPGRFSGRQFSNSRSEMNVSTLELGDSALYLCASSPGTGPQETQYFGPGTRLLVL.

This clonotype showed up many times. CDR3 loop: CSARVGTAKETQYF. The CDR3 DNA reads as TGCAGTGCTAGAGTAGGGACAGCAAAAGAGACCCAGTACTTC. The chain joins TRBV20-1 to TRBJ2-5, with 7 bases that match TRBD1. Germline V gene data show CDR1 as DFQATT and CDR2 as SNEGSKA (reference sequence). CDR3 size: 14 residues. The J segment lost 3 bases and the V segment lost 1 base, leaving 5 bases of the junction unmatched.

CDR3 sequence reads: CASGFWANEQFF. In nucleotides, the CDR3 is TGTGCTAGTGGTTTTTGGGCCAATGAGCAGTTCTTC. The chain employs TRBV12-5 and TRBJ2-1; D gene unclear. Germline V gene lookup returns CDR1 LGHNT and CDR2 FRNRAP. This CDR3 has 12 amino acids. Trimming pared 3 bases from V and 6 bases from J, leaving 6 bases between. The entire variable domain, with the rest obtained from reference TRBV12-5 and TRBJ2-1, is as follows: DARVTQTPRHKVTEMGQEVTMRCQPILGHNTVFWYRQTMMQGLELLAYFRNRAPLDDSGMPKDRFSAEMPDATLATLKIQPSEPRDSAVYFCASGFWANEQFFGPGTRLTVL.

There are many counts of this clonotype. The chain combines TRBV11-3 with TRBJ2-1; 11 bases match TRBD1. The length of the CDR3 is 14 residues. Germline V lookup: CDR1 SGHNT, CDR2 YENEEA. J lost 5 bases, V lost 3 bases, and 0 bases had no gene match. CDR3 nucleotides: TGTGCCAGCAGCTTGGGACAGGGGGACAATGAGCAGTTCTTC. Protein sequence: CASSLGQGDNEQFF.

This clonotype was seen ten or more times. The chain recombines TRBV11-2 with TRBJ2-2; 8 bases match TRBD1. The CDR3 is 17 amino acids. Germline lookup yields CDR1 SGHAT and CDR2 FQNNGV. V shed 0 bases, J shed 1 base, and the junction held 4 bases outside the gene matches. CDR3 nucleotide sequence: TGTGCCAGCAGCTTAGACAGGGGGCTTGGGAACACCGGGGAGCTGTTTTTT. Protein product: CASSLDRGLGNTGELFF.

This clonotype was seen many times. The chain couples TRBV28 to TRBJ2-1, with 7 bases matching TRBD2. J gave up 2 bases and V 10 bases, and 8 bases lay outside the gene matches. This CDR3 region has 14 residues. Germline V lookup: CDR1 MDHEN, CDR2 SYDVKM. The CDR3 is CATTPSGAYNEQFF. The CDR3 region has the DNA TGTGCCACGACCCCTAGCGGAGCCTACAATGAGCAGTTCTTC.

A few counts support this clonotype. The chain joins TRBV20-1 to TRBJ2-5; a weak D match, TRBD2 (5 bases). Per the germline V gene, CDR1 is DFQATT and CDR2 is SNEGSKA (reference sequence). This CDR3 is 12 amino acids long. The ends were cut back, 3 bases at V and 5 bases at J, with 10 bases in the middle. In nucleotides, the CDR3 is TGCAGTGCTAGGAGGGCCTCGGAGACCCAGTACTTC. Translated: CSARRASETQYF.

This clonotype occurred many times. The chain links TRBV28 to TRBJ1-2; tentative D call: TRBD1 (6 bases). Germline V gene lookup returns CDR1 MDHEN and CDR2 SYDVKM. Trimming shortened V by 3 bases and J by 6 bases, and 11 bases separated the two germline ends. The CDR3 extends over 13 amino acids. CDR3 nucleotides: TGTGCCAGCAGTTTCCCACACAGGGATGGCTACACCTTC. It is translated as CASSFPHRDGYTF.

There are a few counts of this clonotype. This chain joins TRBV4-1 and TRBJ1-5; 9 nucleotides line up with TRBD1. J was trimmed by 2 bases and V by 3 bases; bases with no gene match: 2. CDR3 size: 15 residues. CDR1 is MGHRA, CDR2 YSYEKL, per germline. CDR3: CASSQWTGGNQPQHF. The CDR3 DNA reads TGCGCCAGCAGCCAGTGGACAGGGGGCAATCAGCCCCAGCATTTT.

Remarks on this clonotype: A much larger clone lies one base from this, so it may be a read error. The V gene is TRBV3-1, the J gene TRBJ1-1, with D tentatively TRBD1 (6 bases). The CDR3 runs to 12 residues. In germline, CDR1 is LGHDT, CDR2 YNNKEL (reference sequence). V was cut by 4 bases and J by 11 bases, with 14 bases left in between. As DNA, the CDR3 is TGTGCCAGCAGCCTTCCACAGGGTGAGGCTTTCTTT. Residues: CASSLPQGEAFF.

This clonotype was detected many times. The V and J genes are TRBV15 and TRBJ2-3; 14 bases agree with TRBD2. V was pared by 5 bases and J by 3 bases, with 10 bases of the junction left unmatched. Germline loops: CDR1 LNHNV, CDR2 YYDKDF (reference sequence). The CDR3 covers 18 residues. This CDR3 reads CATSGSRGTSGGTDTQYF. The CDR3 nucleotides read TGTGCCACCAGCGGAAGCCGCGGGACTAGCGGGGGAACAGATACGCAGTATTTT.

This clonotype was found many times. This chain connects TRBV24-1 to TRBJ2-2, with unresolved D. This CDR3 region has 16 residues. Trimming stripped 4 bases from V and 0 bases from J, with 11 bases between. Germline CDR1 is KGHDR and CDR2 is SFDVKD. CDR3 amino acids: CATSEANPANTGELFF. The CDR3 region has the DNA TGTGCCACCAGTGAGGCGAACCCCGCGAACACCGGGGAGCTGTTTTTT.

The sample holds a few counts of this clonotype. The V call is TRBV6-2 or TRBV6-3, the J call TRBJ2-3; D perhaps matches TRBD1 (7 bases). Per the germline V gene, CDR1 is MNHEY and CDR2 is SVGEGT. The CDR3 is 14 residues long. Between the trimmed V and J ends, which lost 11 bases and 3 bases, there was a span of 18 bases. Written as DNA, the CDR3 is TGTGCCGTACAGGAGGGGGCCTATACAGATACGCAGTATTTT. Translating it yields CAVQEGAYTDTQYF.

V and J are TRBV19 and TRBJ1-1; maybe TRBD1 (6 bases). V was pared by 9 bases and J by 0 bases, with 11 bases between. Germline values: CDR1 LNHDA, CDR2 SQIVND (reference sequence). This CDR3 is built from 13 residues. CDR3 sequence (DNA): TGTGCCAGCCGAAACAGGGTGAACACTGAAGCTTTCTTT. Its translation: CASRNRVNTEAFF.

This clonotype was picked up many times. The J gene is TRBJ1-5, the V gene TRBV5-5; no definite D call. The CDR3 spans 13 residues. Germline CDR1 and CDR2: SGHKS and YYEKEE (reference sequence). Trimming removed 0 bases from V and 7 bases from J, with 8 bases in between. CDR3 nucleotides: TGTGCCAGCAGCTTGGAAGGGCACCAGCCCCAGCATTTT. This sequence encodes CASSLEGHQPQHF.